This TCR beta chain emerged from a study of beta chain features in type 1 diabetes. CDR3 size: 16 residues. Trimming left V 0 bases short and J 1 base short, with 11 bases between. Germline V gene data show CDR1 as MNHEY and CDR2 as SVGAGI. Sequencing targeted expressed TCRB transcripts, as all isolated RNA had been reverse transcribed. Repertoires were generated with immunoSEQ multiplex PCR, while TCRdb's copy carries only in-frame clones and drops some. The table has some 500,000 clones, about 10% seen once. The chain links TRBV6-5 to TRBJ2-3; D may be TRBD1 or TRBD2 (5 bases each). The receptor's source is a woman between 18 and 29 years old in good health. Sequencing input: naive CD4+ T cells from blood. The CDR3 DNA sequence: TGTGCCAGCAGTTACTCGATAAGGGGAGGCACAGATACGCAGTATTTT. This gives the protein CASSYSIRGGTDTQYF.